The entry below describes one T cell receptor beta chain. Its matching antigen is unknown. The sample comes from a study of T cell responses to AZD1222 COVID-19 vaccine. Study outcomes and limitations: Baseline seropositives among AZD1222 recipients totaled only five or six.

V lost 1 base and J 5 bases, leaving 10 bases between the germline ends. The CDR3 sequence is 14 residues long. Germline CDR1 KGHSH, CDR2 LQKENI. The repertoire was sequenced with immunoSEQ multiplex PCR; TCRdb's copy has only in-frame clones and lacks some. The data show 150,000 or so clones, roughly nine tenths seen once. This material consisted of peripheral blood, taken on day 0 of AZD1222 vaccination. The chain uses TRBV18 and TRBJ2-3, with D unresolved. This TCR was sampled from an adult in good health. CDR3 nucleotides: TGTGCCAGCTCACCACAGGGAACGGGAGATACGCAGTATTTT. It is translated as CASSPQGTGDTQYF.